This passage covers 5 T cell receptor beta chains from one sample sequenced in a study of blood T cells in healthy people across ages. A J-beta primer mix and a sample-barcoded 5' primer were used in a second PCR of roughly 7 to 12 cycles. Each CDR3 protein is one row after TCRdb ran MiXCR on the 5' RACE reads. Among 1.2 million to 1.5 million distinct CDR3 sequences listed, approximately 60% were seen once. Sequenced: blood. The receptors were gathered from a man aged 18 to 35 in good health.

V is TRBV10-3 and J is TRBJ1-1, with TRBD1 identical over 7 bases. With 3 bases clipped from V and 5 bases from J, the junction kept 6 bases outside the gene matches. The germline CDR1 and CDR2 sequences are ENHRY and SYGVKD. The CDR3 is 14 amino acids. The CDR3 sequence: CAISDPPRGTEAFF. DNA for the CDR3: TGTGCCATCAGTGATCCTCCCAGGGGGACTGAAGCTTTCTTT.

This sequence joins TRBV20-1 and TRBJ2-4, with D hard to call. The DNA matches TRBJ2-7 better at its end, which makes the J call doubtful. CDR3 length: 11 amino acids. From germline, CDR1 is DFQATT and CDR2 SNEGSKA (reference sequence). The CDR3 DNA follows: TGCAGTGCAGAATGGGGATACGAGCAGTACTTC. Translated: CSAEWGYEQYF.

Only a few counts were recorded for this clonotype. The chain combines TRBV6-2 or TRBV6-3 with TRBJ1-4; D uncertain. Germline V lookup: CDR1 MNHEY, CDR2 SVGEGT. The ends were cut back, 2 bases at V and 6 bases at J, with 13 bases in the middle. This CDR3 comprises 15 residues. This chain's CDR3 is CASSYRGLSDEKLFF. For the CDR3, the DNA is TGTGCCAGCAGTTACCGCGGCCTCTCGGATGAAAAACTGTTTTTT.

This clonotype was recorded once. The chain links TRBV6-1 to TRBJ1-2; 8 bases are shared with TRBD1. The CDR3 consists of 13 residues. Unmatched junction bases numbered 2, after V lost 1 base and J lost 7 bases. CDR1 and CDR2 (germline): MNHNS, SASEGT. The CDR3 here is CASSEGTGSGYTF. DNA for the CDR3: TGTGCCAGCAGTGAAGGGACAGGGAGTGGCTACACCTTC.

This chain connects TRBV5-6 to TRBJ2-7; no clear D. The CDR3 consists of 14 residues. The V gene's germline CDR1 is SGHDT and CDR2 YYEEEE. Trimming removed 0 bases from V and 5 bases from J, with 12 bases in between. CDR3 DNA sequence: TGTGCCAGCAGCTTGGGTCCCGGCCTGAACGAGCAGTACTTC. It encodes CASSLGPGLNEQYF.